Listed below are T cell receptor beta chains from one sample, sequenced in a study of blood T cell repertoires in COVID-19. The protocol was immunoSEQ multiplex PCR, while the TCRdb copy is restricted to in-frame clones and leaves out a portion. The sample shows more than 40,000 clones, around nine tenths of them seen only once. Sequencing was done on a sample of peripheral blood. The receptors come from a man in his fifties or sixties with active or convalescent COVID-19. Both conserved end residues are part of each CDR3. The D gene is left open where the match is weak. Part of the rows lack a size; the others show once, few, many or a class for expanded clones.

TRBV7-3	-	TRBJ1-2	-	CASSLVGQGGYTF	TGTGCCAGCAGCTTAGTCGGTCAGGGAGGCTACACCTTC
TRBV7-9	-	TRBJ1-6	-	CASSLGGNSPLHF	TGTGCCAGCAGCTTAGGGGGCAATTCACCCCTCCACTTT
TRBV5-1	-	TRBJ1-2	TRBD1	CASSALTGTGYTF	TGCGCCAGCAGCGCCTTGACAGGGACTGGCTACACCTTC
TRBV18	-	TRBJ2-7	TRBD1	CASSPGQGRTYEQYF	TGTGCCAGCTCACCAGGACAGGGGCGAACCTACGAGCAGTACTTC
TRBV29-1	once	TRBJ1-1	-	CSAPVNTEAFF	TGCAGCGCGCCAGTGAACACTGAAGCTTTCTTT
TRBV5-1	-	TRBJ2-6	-	CASSLGTLSSGANVLTF	TGCGCCAGCAGCTTGGGGACTTTAAGCTCTGGGGCCAACGTCCTGACTTTC
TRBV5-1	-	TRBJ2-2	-	CASTSPGVNTGELFF	TGCGCCAGCACCTCACCAGGGGTGAACACCGGGGAGCTGTTTTTT
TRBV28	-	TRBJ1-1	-	CASRPLGIPEAFF	TGTGCCAGCAGACCCCTGGGCATACCTGAAGCTTTCTTT
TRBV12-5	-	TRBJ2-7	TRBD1	CASQGQSDEQYF	TGTGCTAGCCAGGGACAGAGCGACGAGCAGTACTTC
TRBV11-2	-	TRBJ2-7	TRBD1	CASSPLGQVGLYEQYF	TGTGCCAGCAGCCCACTCGGACAGGTTGGCCTCTACGAGCAGTACTTC
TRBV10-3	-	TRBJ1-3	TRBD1	CATTRQGQSGNTIYF	TGTGCCACCACTAGACAGGGGCAATCTGGAAACACCATATATTTT
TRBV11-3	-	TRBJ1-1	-	CASSAGGYTEAFF	TGTGCCAGCAGCGCCGGGGGATACACTGAAGCTTTCTTT
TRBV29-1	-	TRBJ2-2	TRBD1	CSVSTGTGSGELFF	TGCAGCGTTTCAACCGGGACAGGGAGCGGGGAGCTGTTTTTT
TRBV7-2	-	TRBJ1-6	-	CANQQGGGDSPLHF	TGTGCCAACCAACAGGGTGGGGGGGATTCACCCCTCCACTTT
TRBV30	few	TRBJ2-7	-	CAWSVYYEQYF	TGTGCCTGGAGTGTCTACTACGAGCAGTACTTC
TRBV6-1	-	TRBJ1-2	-	CASSEQGYGYTF	TGTGCCAGCAGTGAACAGGGCTATGGCTACACCTTC
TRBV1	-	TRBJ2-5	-	CTSRTSDGGGETQYF	TGCACCAGCAGGACTAGCGATGGGGGAGGAGAGACCCAGTACTTC
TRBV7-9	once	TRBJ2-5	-	CASSTGKQETQYF	TGTGCCAGCAGCACAGGGAAACAAGAGACCCAGTACTTC
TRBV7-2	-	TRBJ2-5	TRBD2	CASSLERGWETQYF	TGTGCCAGCAGCCTCGAGCGGGGGTGGGAGACCCAGTACTTC
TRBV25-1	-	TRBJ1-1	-	CASSASSDREAFF	TGTGCCAGCAGTGCATCAAGTGACAGAGAAGCTTTCTTT
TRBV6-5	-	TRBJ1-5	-	CASTGNGNSNQPQHF	TGTGCCAGCACTGGAAACGGGAATAGCAATCAGCCCCAGCATTTT
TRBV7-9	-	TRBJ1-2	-	CASTLLSNYGYTF	TGTGCCAGCACCCTCTTGTCTAACTATGGCTACACCTTC
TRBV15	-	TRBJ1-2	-	CATSRDNRVYGYTF	TGTGCCACCAGCAGAGATAACAGGGTCTATGGCTACACCTTC
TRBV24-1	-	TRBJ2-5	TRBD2	CATSDPGLAGEETQYF	TGTGCCACCAGTGACCCAGGACTAGCGGGGGAAGAGACCCAGTACTTC
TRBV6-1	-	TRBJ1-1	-	CASSEVGRVEGTEAFF	TGTGCCAGCAGTGAAGTCGGCAGGGTGGAAGGAACTGAAGCTTTCTTT
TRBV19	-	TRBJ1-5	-	CASSNRPEPQHF	TGTGCCAGTAGTAACAGACCGGAGCCCCAGCATTTT
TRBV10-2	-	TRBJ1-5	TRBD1	CASRETGLRNQPQHF	TGCGCCAGCAGGGAGACAGGGCTTCGCAATCAGCCCCAGCATTTT
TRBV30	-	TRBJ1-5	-	CAWSNRNNQPQHF	TGTGCCTGGAGTAACAGGAACAATCAGCCCCAGCATTTT
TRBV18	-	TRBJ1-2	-	CASSGFGFTMRYGYTF	TGTGCCAGCTCCGGGTTCGGGTTTACTATGCGCTATGGCTACACCTTC
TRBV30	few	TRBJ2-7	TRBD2	CAVPLSGGAVYEQYF	TGTGCCGTACCACTTAGCGGGGGGGCTGTTTACGAGCAGTACTTC
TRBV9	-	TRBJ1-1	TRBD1	CASSVRTGTNTEAFF	TGTGCCAGCAGCGTTAGGACAGGTACTAACACTGAAGCTTTCTTT
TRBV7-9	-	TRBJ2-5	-	CASSLAPDQETQYF	TGTGCCAGCAGCTTAGCGCCAGACCAAGAGACCCAGTACTTC
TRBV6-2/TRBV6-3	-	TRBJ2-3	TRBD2	CASSYDGTRVRGAQYF	TGTGCCAGCAGTTACGATGGGACTAGAGTTCGAGGTGCGCAGTATTTT
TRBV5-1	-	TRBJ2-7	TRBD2	CASSLRSGGPSYEQYF	TGCGCCAGCAGCTTGAGGAGCGGGGGGCCCTCCTACGAGCAGTACTTC
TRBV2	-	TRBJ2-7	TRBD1	CASSEGWDRGAYEQYF	TGTGCCAGCAGTGAAGGATGGGACAGGGGGGCCTACGAGCAGTACTTC
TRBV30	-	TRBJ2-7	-	CAWSVRRDEQYF	TGTGCCTGGAGTGTACGCCGGGACGAGCAGTACTTC
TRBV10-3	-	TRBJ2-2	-	CAISLSTGELFF	TGTGCCATCAGCCTCAGTACCGGGGAGCTGTTTTTT
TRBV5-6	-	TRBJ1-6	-	CASSLGLSDSPLHF	TGTGCCAGCAGCTTAGGACTGTCCGATTCACCCCTCCACTTT
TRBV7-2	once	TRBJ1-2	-	CASSLRGINYGYTF	TGTGCCAGCAGCCTTAGGGGGATCAACTATGGCTACACCTTC
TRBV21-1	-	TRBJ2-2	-	CASSKGTAANTGELFF	TGTGCCAGCAGCAAAGGGACAGCCGCGAACACCGGGGAGCTGTTTTTT
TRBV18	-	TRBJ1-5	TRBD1	CASSPATGVQPQHF	TGTGCCAGCTCACCAGCAACAGGGGTCCAGCCCCAGCATTTT
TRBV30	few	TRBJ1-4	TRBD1	CAWRPGTGRLSKEKLFF	TGTGCCTGGAGACCGGGGACAGGGAGACTAAGTAAGGAAAAACTGTTTTTT
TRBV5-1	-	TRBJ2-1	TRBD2	CASSFGLDSYNEQFF	TGCGCCAGCTCCTTCGGACTAGACTCCTACAATGAGCAGTTCTTC
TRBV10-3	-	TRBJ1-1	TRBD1	CAITKDREGSEAFF	TGTGCCATCACTAAGGACAGGGAAGGCTCTGAAGCTTTCTTT